This note documents a single TCR beta chain sequence. Trimming took 3 bases from V and 5 from J, leaving 14 bases between them. Looked up from germline, CDR1 is KGHSH and CDR2 is LQKENI. The CDR3 has 14 amino acids. The data originate from a study of blood T cell repertoires in COVID-19. Individuals drawn from around 24 US areas were about 18 to 95 years old. The repertoire was sequenced with immunoSEQ multiplex PCR; TCRdb's copy has only in-frame clones and lacks some. The table has fewer than 250,000 clones, about 85% seen once. The TCR originated in a man younger than 40 who had recovered from COVID-19. The chain joins TRBV18 to TRBJ2-7; tentatively, D is TRBD1 (6 bases). The specimen was PBMCs or T cells enriched from blood (not recorded which). In DNA, the CDR3 is TGTGCCAGCTCACCGGGCAGACAGGACCACGAGCAGTACTTC. Translating gives CASSPGRQDHEQYF.